These 8 T cell receptor beta chains came from one sample sequenced in a study of T cell repertoires in cytomegalovirus infection. One entry per CDR3 protein, called by TCRdb with MiXCR from the reads. This sample has fewer than 550,000 distinct CDR3 sequences, with 11% found just once. Source material: PBMCs. The origin of the receptors is a human donor in good health (CMV status not recorded). Some clones in this sample may be carry-over from other donors' samples.

The sample holds many counts of this clonotype. The gene calls are TRBV7-8 and TRBJ1-5; D is unclear. This CDR3 comprises 16 residues. The germline gives CDR1 SGHVS, CDR2 FQNEAQ. V lost 8 bases to trimming and J lost 0 bases, with 17 bases between them. CDR3: CASSLSELYSNQPQHF. The CDR3 bases are TGTGCCAGCTCCCTATCGGAACTTTATAGCAATCAGCCCCAGCATTTT.

This clonotype was seen at least ten times. The chain employs TRBV7-9 and TRBJ2-1; 16 bases fit TRBD2. After removal of 0 bases from V and 8 bases from J, the junction contained 7 bases not matched to a gene. The length of the CDR3 is 18 residues. Germline V lookup: CDR1 SEHNR, CDR2 FQNEAQ (reference sequence). Here the CDR3 DNA reads TGTGCCAGCAGCTTAGCCCCCGGGACTAGCGGGAGGGGCGATGAGCAGTTCTTC. This translates into CASSLAPGTSGRGDEQFF. The whole variable domain, remainder taken from reference TRBV7-9 and TRBJ2-1, is DTGVSQNPRHKITKRGQNVTFRCDPISEHNRLYWYRQTLGQGPEFLTYFQNEAQLEKSRLLSDRFSAERPKGSFSTLEIQRTEQGDSAMYLCASSLAPGTSGRGDEQFFGPGTRLTVL.

Ten or more counts support this clonotype. V usage is TRBV20-1 and J usage is TRBJ2-1; 10 nucleotides match TRBD2. The germline CDR1 and CDR2 sequences are DFQATT and SNEGSKA (reference sequence). After removal of 2 bases from V and 5 bases from J, the junction contained 0 bases not matched to a gene. The CDR3 has 13 residues. CDR3 coding DNA: TGCAGTGCTAGAACTAGCGGGAACAATGAGCAGTTCTTC. Translation: CSARTSGNNEQFF.

This clonotype has at least ten counts. The V gene is TRBV11-2, the J gene TRBJ2-5; D uncertain. This CDR3 is 13 amino acids long. The V end lost 2 bases, the J end lost 7 bases, and 11 bases lay between the germline ends. From germline, CDR1 is SGHAT and CDR2 FQNNGV. CDR3: CASSLQPWGTQYF. CDR3 nucleotide sequence: TGTGCCAGCAGCTTACAGCCTTGGGGGACCCAGTACTTC.

Only a few counts were recorded for this clonotype. The V and J genes are TRBV6-6 and TRBJ2-7, with 10 nucleotides matching TRBD2. Germline loops: CDR1 MNHNY, CDR2 SVGAGI (reference sequence). There are 16 residues in the CDR3. Trimming took 7 bases from V and 2 from J; bases not matched to a gene: 11. Here the CDR3 reads CASTSSGRTGTYEQYF. Written as DNA, the CDR3 is TGTGCCAGCACCAGTAGCGGGAGGACGGGTACCTACGAGCAGTACTTC.

This clonotype was recorded at least ten times. V usage is TRBV7-9 and J usage is TRBJ2-2; no definite D call. Germline V gives CDR1 SEHNR, CDR2 FQNEAQ (reference sequence). Deletions cut 5 bases from V and 1 base from J, with 14 bases between. This CDR3 region has 16 residues. Written as DNA, the CDR3 is TGTGCCAGCAGCCTAGTTTCAGTACTGAACACCGGGGAGCTGTTTTTT. Protein sequence: CASSLVSVLNTGELFF.

This clonotype was seen repeatedly, ten times or more. This chain links TRBV7-9 with TRBJ1-2; 8 nucleotides agree with TRBD1. With 1 base clipped from V and 8 bases from J, the junction kept 3 bases outside the gene matches. CDR1 is SEHNR, CDR2 FQNEAQ, per germline (reference sequence). The CDR3 runs 13 residues. CDR3 amino acids: CASSLDGTGGYTF. The CDR3 region has the DNA TGTGCCAGCAGCTTAGATGGGACAGGCGGCTACACCTTC.

This clonotype came up many times. The chain has TRBV12-3 or TRBV12-4 and TRBJ1-1; D is uncertain. Trimming stripped 6 bases from V and 3 bases from J, with 14 bases between. This CDR3 has 14 residues. CDR3 loop: CASSPGGPDTEAFF. The CDR3 DNA is TGTGCCAGCAGCCCCGGCGGTCCGGACACTGAAGCTTTCTTT.